This record looks at one T cell receptor beta chain sequence and its context. Gene names denote mouse genes. From the germline J gene comes the end of the CDR3, since the read stops 1 residue before it. Germline V gene sequence: CDR1 SGHSA, CDR2 FRNQAP. CDR3 length: 15 amino acids. V was pared by 0 bases and J by 3 bases, with 2 bases of the junction left unmatched. The table came from immunoSEQ multiplex PCR; TCRdb's copy has only in-frame clones and leaves some out. Here the sample spans tens of thousands of clones, approximately 69% being singletons. The data stem from a study of tissue T cells after allogeneic stem cell transplantation.

The sequence was obtained from a female BALB/c mouse in good health. This strain has MHC haplotype H2-d. V usage is TRBV16 and J usage is TRBJ1-3, with TRBD1 identical over 7 bases. Material: blood. This chain's CDR3 is CASSLDTGDGNTLYF. CDR3 bases read: TGTGCAAGCAGCTTAGACACAGGGGATGGAAATACGCTCTAT.